These 20 T cell receptor beta chains were all obtained from the same sample, sequenced in a study of vaccination effects on CD4 cells after COVID-19. Assay: immunoSEQ multiplex PCR; the TCRdb copy retains only in-frame clones and omits some. The table includes some 47,000 clones, roughly 72% detected once. Antigens of these TCRs are unknown. Culturing for about ten days preceded CD4+ T cell isolation. Of the BNT162b2 and mRNA-1273 vaccines, participants received two doses of one or the other. This sample comprised CD4+ T cells from PBMCs cultured without peptide, obtained after COVID-19 vaccination. The receptors originated from a human donor who received a COVID-19 vaccine.

The V call is TRBV29-1, the J call TRBJ1-2; 8 positions agree with TRBD1. The germline V gene encodes CDR1 SQVTM and CDR2 ANQGSEA. The CDR3 length is 12 residues. The V gene end was trimmed by 7 bases and the J gene end by 8 bases; junction bases not matched to a gene: 9. This CDR3 is CSDQGQGGGYTF. The DNA of the CDR3 is TGCAGCGACCAAGGACAGGGTGGGGGCTACACCTTC.

The V and J genes are TRBV6-2 or TRBV6-3 and TRBJ2-7, with TRBD2 matching 13 bases. V lost 4 bases and J lost 3; bases outside the gene matches: 3. The CDR3 totals 15 residues. The germline V gene has CDR1 MNHEY and CDR2 SVGEGT. In nucleotides, the CDR3 is TGTGCCAGCAGTTCCTGGACTAGCGGGAGCTACGAGCAGTACTTC. Amino acid sequence: CASSSWTSGSYEQYF.

In this sample, this clone turned up once. This chain links TRBV4-1 with TRBJ1-4; TRBD1 is a possible D gene (5 bases). The V end lost 3 bases, the J end lost 6 bases, and 20 bases lay between the germline ends. This CDR3 is 17 amino acids long. Germline assignment: CDR1 MGHRA and CDR2 YSYEKL. CDR3 nucleotides: TGCGCCAGCAGCCACCCAGGGTCTCGGGGGGATGATGAAAAACTGTTTTTT. Residues: CASSHPGSRGDDEKLFF.

The genes are TRBV2 and TRBJ1-5, with 7 bases that match TRBD1. The CDR3 loop spans 15 amino acids. CDR1 and CDR2 from the germline V gene are SNHLY and FYNNEI. V lost 4 bases to trimming and J lost 0 bases; unmatched junction nucleotides: 3. The CDR3 region has the DNA TGTGCCAGCAGTGTGACAGGGTATAGCAATCAGCCCCAGCATTTT. Its translation is CASSVTGYSNQPQHF.

This clone was seen a handful of times. This chain links TRBV9 with TRBJ2-3; TRBD2 aligns across 7 bases. Looked up from germline, CDR1 is SGDLS and CDR2 is YYNGEE. Germline trimming cut 2 bases from V and 2 bases from J; bases unmatched to any gene: 11. This CDR3 is 17 amino acids long. CDR3 nucleotides: TGTGCCAGCAGCGTCGACGGGGGAGGGGTGAACACAGATACGCAGTATTTT. This codes for CASSVDGGGVNTDTQYF.

This clone was recorded once. The rearrangement uses TRBV6-5 and TRBJ2-1, with D perhaps being TRBD1 or TRBD2 (5 bases each). The ends were cut back, 11 bases at V and 2 bases at J, with 19 bases in the middle. The CDR3 covers 15 residues. The germline V gene encodes CDR1 MNHEY and CDR2 SVGAGI. Here the CDR3 reads CAANPGPGAYNEQFF. The CDR3 DNA is TGTGCCGCTAACCCGGGGCCCGGGGCCTACAATGAGCAGTTCTTC.

This CDR3 is CASSEGFGAGYNEQFF. CDR3 bases: TGTGCCAGCAGTGAAGGTTTTGGAGCGGGGTACAATGAGCAGTTCTTC. The gene calls are TRBV6-4 and TRBJ2-1, with 7 bases identical to TRBD2. With V trimmed by 3 bases and J by 4 bases, 9 bases remained unmatched. Germline V CDR1 and CDR2: MRHNA, SNTAGT. The CDR3 contains 16 residues.

J is TRBJ1-2 and V is TRBV15; D might be TRBD1 (5 bases). The length of the CDR3 is 13 residues. In germline, CDR1 is LNHNV, CDR2 YYDKDF (reference sequence). The CDR3: CATGGRSTYGYTF. DNA for the CDR3: TGTGCAACCGGGGGACGCAGCACCTATGGCTACACCTTC.

This clone showed up just a few times. The rearrangement links TRBV28 to TRBJ1-5; possibly TRBD1 for D (5 bases). Germline V gives CDR1 MDHEN, CDR2 SYDVKM. V gave up 5 bases and J gave up 7 bases, with 15 bases separating them. This CDR3 contains 14 residues. The CDR3 reads CASSTGGGGQPQHF. For the CDR3, the DNA is TGTGCCAGCAGTACGGGGGGTGGAGGGCAGCCCCAGCATTTT.

A few counts support this clone. This rearrangement joins TRBV7-9 to TRBJ2-1; possibly TRBD1 or TRBD2 for D (5 bases each). Trimming left V 5 bases short and J 4 bases short, with 21 bases between. Germline V CDR1 and CDR2: SEHNR, FQNEAQ (reference sequence). CDR3 length: 17 residues. Written as DNA, the CDR3 is TGTGCCAGCAGCCCCAAGAGGGGAGAGGTGGGTTACAATGAGCAGTTCTTC. Encoded protein: CASSPKRGEVGYNEQFF.

The table lists this clone with a few counts. The chain combines TRBV9 with TRBJ1-6; D is ambiguous. Trimming removed 0 bases from V and 8 bases from J, with 15 bases in between. The CDR3 loop spans 16 amino acids. Germline loops: CDR1 SGDLS, CDR2 YYNGEE. The CDR3: CASSVGVDGRDSPLHF. The CDR3 bases are TGTGCCAGCAGCGTAGGGGTCGACGGTAGGGATTCACCCCTCCACTTT.

The J gene is TRBJ2-7, the V gene TRBV7-8; D not certain. CDR1 and CDR2 (germline): SGHVS, FQNEAQ. CDR3 length equals 13 residues. V was trimmed by 2 bases and J by 5 bases, leaving 10 bases between them. CDR3 nucleotide sequence: TGTGCCAGCAGCTTAAGTAGGACGAACGAGCAGTACTTC. The encoded protein is CASSLSRTNEQYF.

The rearrangement joins TRBV14 to TRBJ2-2; no clear D gene. Germline assignment: CDR1 SGHDN and CDR2 FVKESK. The CDR3 is 12 amino acids. Between the trimmed V and J ends, which lost 7 bases and 3 bases, there was a span of 6 bases. This chain's CDR3 is CASTSDTGELFF. CDR3 coding DNA: TGTGCCAGCACCTCCGACACCGGGGAGCTGTTTTTT.

The V and J genes are TRBV29-1 and TRBJ1-2; D ambiguous. V gave up 8 bases and J gave up 5 bases, with 18 bases separating them. CDR1 SQVTM and CDR2 ANQGSEA come from the germline V gene. This CDR3 has 13 residues. The CDR3 DNA is TGCAGCTCGTCTAGGGATAACTATTATGGCTACACCTTC. Amino acids: CSSSRDNYYGYTF.

This chain joins TRBV10-1 and TRBJ1-2; no clear D. Deletions cut 7 bases from V and 7 bases from J, with 10 bases between. This CDR3 is 11 amino acids long. Germline lookup yields CDR1 WNHNN and CDR2 SYGVQD (reference sequence). The CDR3 is CASNSVCGYTF. In DNA form, the CDR3 reads TGCGCCAGCAATTCAGTGTGTGGCTACACCTTC.

This clone was observed a handful of times. The rearrangement joins TRBV10-2 to TRBJ2-3; D is possibly TRBD1 (5 bases). Trimming removed 3 bases at V and 3 bases at J, with 7 bases between. The CDR3 runs to 13 residues. Germline-derived CDR1 and CDR2 are WSHSY and SAAADI. Written as DNA, the CDR3 is TGCGCCAGCAGTGACCAGGGAACAGATACGCAGTATTTT. Its protein is CASSDQGTDTQYF.

This chain uses TRBV9 with TRBJ1-2; D remains unclear. The CDR3 is 15 amino acids. V was cut by 4 bases and J by 5 bases, with 18 bases left in between. Germline V gene sequence: CDR1 SGDLS, CDR2 YYNGEE. The DNA for the CDR3 is TGTGCCAGCAGCCCCACCTATGGGCAGTTTTATGGCTACACCTTC. Protein sequence: CASSPTYGQFYGYTF. The full variable domain, rest sourced from reference TRBV9 and TRBJ1-2, is DSGVTQTPKHLITATGQRVTLRCSPRSGDLSVYWYQQSLDQGLQFLIQYYNGEERAKGNILERFSAQQFPDLHSELNLSSLELGDSALYFCASSPTYGQFYGYTFGSGTRLTVV.

The chain employs TRBV6-2 or TRBV6-3 and TRBJ1-5; D is undetermined. The germline V gene has CDR1 MNHEY and CDR2 SVGEGT. Trimming removed 6 bases from V and 0 bases from J, with 18 bases in between. The CDR3 length is 17 residues. The CDR3 sequence is CASSHDPGDYSNQPQHF. CDR3 nucleotide sequence: TGTGCCAGCAGCCATGACCCCGGGGATTATAGCAATCAGCCCCAGCATTTT.

The V call is TRBV19, the J call TRBJ1-3; D call uncertain. CDR1 and CDR2 (germline): LNHDA, SQIVND (reference sequence). CDR3 length equals 16 residues. V lost 3 bases, J lost 1 base, and 13 bases lay in between. CDR3 residues: CASSIVGPVSGNTIYF. CDR3 coding DNA: TGTGCCAGTAGTATTGTTGGCCCGGTATCTGGAAACACCATATATTTT.

The chain joins TRBV6-5 to TRBJ2-7; D might be TRBD2 (6 bases). The V end lost 3 bases, the J end lost 5 bases, and 17 bases lay between the germline ends. The V gene's germline CDR1 is MNHEY and CDR2 SVGAGI. This CDR3 is 15 amino acids long. The CDR3 loop reads CASSYGRDIRDEQYF. CDR3 DNA sequence: TGTGCCAGCAGTTATGGGCGGGATATAAGGGACGAGCAGTACTTC.